This T cell receptor (beta chain) was observed in a study of vaccination and CD4 T cells after COVID-19. The wider study: Between diagnosis and the drawing of post-COVID samples lay a median roughly 100 days (range 35 to 161).

Comment on this clonotype: What it binds is unknown.

As to treatment: roughly 10-day PBMC culture with coronavirus spike peptide pools or control peptides (ViraFEST assay). The medium had half its volume replaced with fresh IL-2 medium on days 3 and 7. Sequence data for DNA of cultured CD4+ T cells were generated by the Oncomine TCR Beta short-read assay. TCRdb used MiXCR to reprocess the PCR reads, holding one entry per CDR3 protein. The sample lists around 25,000 distinct CDR3 sequences; about 40% were seen once. Germline CDR1 ENHRY, CDR2 SYGVKD. This CDR3 is 15 amino acids long. After removal of 4 bases from V and 4 bases from J, the junction contained 4 bases not matched to a gene.

The sequence derives from a human donor who had recovered from COVID-19. The chain recombines TRBV10-3 with TRBJ2-2; TRBD2 agrees at 9 bases. Sequencing used CD4+ T cells from blood, cultured in vitro. The CDR3 sequence: CAISAGLARTGELFF. The CDR3 bases are TGTGCCATCAGTGCCGGACTAGCGCGCACCGGGGAGCTGTTTTTT.